This T cell receptor beta chain stems from a study of blood T cell repertoires in COVID-19. The CDR3 consists of 15 residues. Germline loops: CDR1 MNHEY, CDR2 SVGAGI. V lost 6 bases and J 10 bases, leaving 19 bases between the germline ends. Clones were read by immunoSEQ multiplex PCR, and TCRdb kept only the in-frame ones, dropping some. Of under 300,000 clones in the sample, about 84% were seen once. The sequence was obtained from a man older than 75 with acute or convalescent COVID-19. The sequencing sample was made of peripheral blood. V is TRBV6-5 and J is TRBJ1-6, with D possibly being TRBD1 (5 bases). CDR3 DNA: TGTGCCAGCAGGCACTCGGAAGGAAAGGGGTCACCCCTCCACTTT. It codes for CASRHSEGKGSPLHF.